The 20 T cell receptor beta chains given below trace back to one sample, sequenced in a study of T cell repertoires in cytomegalovirus infection. TCRdb re-derived calls from the reads in MiXCR, one entry per CDR3 protein. The repertoire holds hundreds of thousands of distinct CDR3 sequences, with 32% as singletons. These receptors have no identified antigens. Specimen: cultured CD8+ T cells from PBMCs, collected from culture after CMV antigen stimulation. These receptors originate from a human donor in good health (CMV status not recorded). Some clones in this sample may be carry-over from other donors' samples.

This clonotype was counted between two and nine times. The rearrangement links TRBV27 to TRBJ2-1, with a possible D match to TRBD2 (6 bases). The germline V gene has CDR1 MNHEY and CDR2 SMNVEV (reference sequence). The CDR3 extends over 17 amino acids. The V gene lost 5 bases and the J gene lost 6 bases, with 23 bases spanning the gap. This CDR3 is CASSQYPGLPGSNEQFF. CDR3 coding DNA: TGTGCCAGCAGTCAATATCCGGGACTCCCGGGGAGCAATGAGCAGTTCTTC.

The rearrangement links TRBV27 to TRBJ1-1; D is uncertain. CDR1 is MNHEY, CDR2 SMNVEV, per germline (reference sequence). V was clipped by 5 bases and J by 0 bases, with 13 bases between them. The CDR3 extends over 15 amino acids. The CDR3 protein is CASSSPGKLNTEAFF. The CDR3 DNA sequence: TGTGCCAGCAGTAGCCCGGGAAAGTTGAACACTGAAGCTTTCTTT.

Note on this clonotype: One end of the junction varies from germline; a read error may be responsible. The rearrangement uses TRBV12-3 or TRBV12-4 and TRBJ1-2; TRBD1 matches 7 bases. This CDR3 contains 14 residues. The CDR3 here is CASRTGRPNYDYTF. DNA of the CDR3: TGTGCCAGCAGGACAGGGAGACCTAACTATGACTACACCTTC.

The V call is TRBV11-2, the J call TRBJ1-1; tentative D call: TRBD1 (5 bases). The germline CDR1 and CDR2 sequences are SGHAT and FQNNGV. The germline V and J ends were trimmed by 4 bases and 1 base, with 13 bases remaining between them. The CDR3 runs 15 residues. The CDR3 spells CASSSLSGGNTEAFF. Here the CDR3 DNA reads TGTGCCAGCAGCTCCCTGAGCGGGGGGAACACTGAAGCTTTCTTT.

This clonotype has only a few counts. J is TRBJ2-1 and V is TRBV28; 7 nucleotides agree with TRBD2. Germline V gene lookup returns CDR1 MDHEN and CDR2 SYDVKM. The CDR3 extends over 17 amino acids. Trimming at V came to 5 bases and at J to 2 bases, leaving 12 bases not matched to a gene. Written as DNA, the CDR3 is TGTGCCAGCAGTCTTAAGGGACGGGACTACCCCTACAATGAGCAGTTCTTC. Translation gives CASSLKGRDYPYNEQFF. The variable domain in full, completed from reference TRBV28 and TRBJ2-1, reads DVKVTQSSRYLVKRTGEKVFLECVQDMDHENMFWYRQDPGLGLRLIYFSYDVKMKEKGDIPEGYSVSREKKERFSLILESASTNQTSMYLCASSLKGRDYPYNEQFFGPGTRLTVL.

The chain uses TRBV10-3 and TRBJ2-3, with TRBD1 matching over 10 bases. CDR1 and CDR2 (germline): ENHRY, SYGVKD. The trim removed 4 bases at V and 2 bases at J, leaving 3 bases unmatched. This CDR3 contains 15 residues. The CDR3 is CAISGTGGVTDTQYF. The CDR3 nucleotides are TGTGCCATCAGTGGGACAGGGGGTGTCACAGATACGCAGTATTTT.

This clonotype was counted only a few times. The gene calls are TRBV7-8 and TRBJ2-5; 9 bases are shared with TRBD2. Germline values: CDR1 SGHVS, CDR2 FQNEAQ. V was clipped by 3 bases and J by 5 bases; unmatched bases: 7. The CDR3 is 15 amino acids. CDR3 nucleotide sequence: TGTGCCAGCAGCTTTCTAGCGGGGCTGGAGGAGACCCAGTACTTC. Residues: CASSFLAGLEETQYF.

This clonotype appeared many times. V and J are TRBV7-8 and TRBJ1-5; 7 bases align to TRBD1. The CDR3 consists of 16 residues. Germline lookup yields CDR1 SGHVS and CDR2 FQNEAQ. With 5 bases clipped from V and 7 bases from J, the junction kept 14 bases outside the gene matches. In DNA, the CDR3 is TGTGCCAGCAGCCACGTGAGGCGACAGGGCCGCCAGCCCCAGCATTTT. Translated: CASSHVRRQGRQPQHF.

This clonotype was counted only a few times. V gene TRBV7-9 combines with J gene TRBJ1-4; the match to TRBD1 covers 7 bases. Germline assignment: CDR1 SEHNR and CDR2 FQNEAQ (reference sequence). The CDR3 contains 15 residues. V trimming: 2 bases; J trimming: 3 bases; junction bases outside the gene matches: 3. Here the CDR3 reads CASSLSGTANEKLFF. CDR3 sequence (DNA): TGTGCCAGCAGCTTATCCGGGACAGCTAATGAAAAACTGTTTTTT.

The genes are TRBV20-1 and TRBJ2-7; D not resolved. The CDR3 sequence is 14 residues long. Trimming stripped 3 bases from V and 0 bases from J, with 12 bases between. CDR1 and CDR2 (germline): DFQATT, SNEGSKA (reference sequence). DNA for the CDR3: TGCAGTGCTAGTGCCGGGTTCAGCTCCTACGAGCAGTACTTC. Translating it yields CSASAGFSSYEQYF.

The chain is built from TRBV5-1 and TRBJ1-2, with TRBD1 identical over 8 bases. From germline, CDR1 is SGHRS and CDR2 YFSETQ. The CDR3 covers 17 residues. The J segment lost 0 bases and the V segment lost 2 bases, leaving 9 bases of the junction unmatched. The CDR3, as DNA: TGCGCCAGCAGCTTCTACTACAGGGGGTATACTAACTATGGCTACACCTTC. Translation gives CASSFYYRGYTNYGYTF.

This clonotype was observed a few times. The CDR3 spells CASSVRGNSQETQYF. For the CDR3, the DNA is TGTGCCAGCAGCGTAAGGGGCAATTCCCAAGAGACCCAGTACTTC. This chain joins TRBV9 and TRBJ2-5, with D possibly being TRBD1 (5 bases). This CDR3 is built from 15 residues. The V gene lost 1 base and the J gene lost 1 base, with 11 bases spanning the gap. Germline CDR1 is SGDLS and CDR2 is YYNGEE. Full variable domain (rest looked up from reference TRBV9 and TRBJ2-5): DSGVTQTPKHLITATGQRVTLRCSPRSGDLSVYWYQQSLDQGLQFLIQYYNGEERAKGNILERFSAQQFPDLHSELNLSSLELGDSALYFCASSVRGNSQETQYFGPGTRLLVL.

V is TRBV25-1 and J is TRBJ1-2; 8 nucleotides line up with TRBD1. The CDR3 runs 15 residues. V dropped 2 bases and J dropped 6; count of bases not matched to a gene: 8. Germline CDR1 reads MGHDK; CDR2 reads SYGVNS. CDR3: CASSEKRTGKDGYTF. The DNA of the CDR3 is TGTGCCAGCAGTGAAAAGAGGACAGGGAAGGATGGCTACACCTTC.

The rearrangement joins TRBV20-1 to TRBJ2-5; D could derive from TRBD1 or TRBD2 (5 bases each). V lost 7 bases and J lost 7, with 13 bases in between. CDR3 size: 11 residues. Germline CDR1 and CDR2: DFQATT and SNEGSKA (reference sequence). The CDR3 nucleotides read TGCAGTGAATTTGAGAGGGGGACCCAGTACTTC. This translates into CSEFERGTQYF.

This chain joins TRBV2 and TRBJ2-4; no reliable D call. The V end was cut by 7 bases, the J end by 1 base, with 8 bases between. CDR1 and CDR2 (germline): SNHLY, FYNNEI. The CDR3 contains 13 residues. The CDR3 nucleotides read TGTGCCAGCATCGACGAGGCCAAAAACATTCAGTACTTC. This sequence encodes CASIDEAKNIQYF.

This clonotype showed up just a few times. The V gene is TRBV7-9, the J gene TRBJ2-5, with D tentatively TRBD1 (6 bases). The V and J ends lost 6 bases and 1 base respectively, with 15 bases between them. Germline CDR1 and CDR2: SEHNR and FQNEAQ (reference sequence). CDR3 length equals 15 residues. The CDR3 loop reads CASSRTDSTQETQYF. Here the CDR3 DNA reads TGTGCCAGCAGTCGGACAGATTCCACCCAAGAGACCCAGTACTTC.

This clonotype turned up a few times. This chain uses TRBV7-9 with TRBJ1-2; D is perhaps TRBD1 (6 bases). CDR3 length: 14 amino acids. Looked up from germline, CDR1 is SEHNR and CDR2 is FQNEAQ (reference sequence). Trimming stripped 1 base from V and 6 bases from J, with 12 bases between. The DNA for the CDR3 is TGTGCCAGCAGCTTAGTCAGGGGTGAGGATGGCTACACCTTC. This encodes CASSLVRGEDGYTF. Looking up the rest from reference TRBV7-9 and TRBJ1-2 gives the full variable domain: DTGVSQNPRHKITKRGQNVTFRCDPISEHNRLYWYRQTLGQGPEFLTYFQNEAQLEKSRLLSDRFSAERPKGSFSTLEIQRTEQGDSAMYLCASSLVRGEDGYTFGSGTRLTVV.

This clonotype was recorded at least ten times. The chain has TRBV28 and TRBJ1-1, with D possibly being TRBD1 (5 bases). V lost 5 bases to trimming and J lost 1 base, with 11 bases between them. The CDR3 covers 14 residues. Germline CDR1 is MDHEN and CDR2 is SYDVKM. CDR3 nucleotides: TGTGCCAGCAGTAGTCGACAGAAGAACACTGAAGCTTTCTTT. Protein sequence: CASSSRQKNTEAFF.

In its sample, this clonotype was seen once. At one boundary the junction diverges from the germline segment, which might be a read error. The genes are TRBV6-1 and TRBJ2-2; D not resolved. This CDR3 has 18 residues. Germline CDR1 reads MNHNS; CDR2 reads SASEGT. The CDR3 coding sequence is TGTGCCAGCAGTTACCCCAGAGTCCGAGAATCGAACATCGGGGAGCTGTTTTTT. This sequence encodes CASSYPRVRESNIGELFF.

This clonotype was picked up a small number of times. A read error is possible here, since a much larger clone lies one base away. V usage is TRBV7-9 and J usage is TRBJ2-5; no reliable D call. The CDR3 spans 13 residues. Germline loops: CDR1 SEHNR, CDR2 FQNEAQ (reference sequence). With 1 base removed from V and 3 bases from J, the gap between germline ends came to 6 bases. CDR3 sequence reads: CASSLEGKETQYF. The CDR3 region has the DNA TGTGCCAGCAGCTTAGAAGGGAAAGAGACCCAGTACTTC.